This T cell receptor (beta chain) was recovered during a study of TIL therapy for anti-PD-1-resistant metastatic lung cancer. Study as a whole: Tumors carried a median approximately 1.6 non-synonymous mutations per megabase.

Concerning this clone: Its matching antigen is unknown.

Study-wide points: The cohort had more treatment-naive, never-smoker and oncogene-addicted patients than typical. Many TIL product clones were absent from baseline tumor, suggesting clonal contraction.

The immunoSEQ assay was v3. Assay: immunoSEQ multiplex PCR; the TCRdb copy retains only in-frame clones and omits some. The top ten clones hold more than 9.5% of a sample with more than 9,000 clones, approximately 80% of them seen once. Time point here: pre-treatment sample, taken before nivolumab and TIL therapy. Pleural nodules or supraclavicular lymph nodes made up most of the excised metastases sampled. Patients then received nivolumab; progressors got lymphodepletion, TIL and IL-2. Germline-derived CDR1 and CDR2 are MNHEY and SMNVEV (reference sequence). Unmatched junction bases numbered 15, after V lost 6 bases and J lost 11 bases. This CDR3 region has 15 residues.

This receptor was taken from a person between 30 and 80 years old with non-small cell lung cancer. The material was tumor tissue, obtained at baseline. V gene TRBV27 combines with J gene TRBJ2-1; 8 bases map to TRBD1. The CDR3 is CASSPDRGTEMKQFF. CDR3 nucleotides: TGTGCCAGCAGCCCTGACAGGGGTACCGAAATGAAGCAGTTCTTC.